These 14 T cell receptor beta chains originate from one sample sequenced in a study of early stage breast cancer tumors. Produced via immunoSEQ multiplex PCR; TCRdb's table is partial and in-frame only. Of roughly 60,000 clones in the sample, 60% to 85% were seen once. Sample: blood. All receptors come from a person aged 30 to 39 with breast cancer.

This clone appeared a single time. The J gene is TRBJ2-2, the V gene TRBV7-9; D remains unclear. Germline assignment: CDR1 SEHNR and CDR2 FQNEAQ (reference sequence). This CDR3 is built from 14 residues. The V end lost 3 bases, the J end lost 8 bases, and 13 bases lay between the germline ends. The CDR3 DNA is TGTGCCAGCAGCTTGGGCGGAACACCTGGGGAGCTGTTTTTT. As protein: CASSLGGTPGELFF.

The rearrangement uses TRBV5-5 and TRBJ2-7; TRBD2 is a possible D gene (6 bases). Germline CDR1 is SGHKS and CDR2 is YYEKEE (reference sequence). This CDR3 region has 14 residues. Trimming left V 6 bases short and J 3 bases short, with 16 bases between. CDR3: CASIDLSGSYEQYF. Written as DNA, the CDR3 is TGTGCCAGCATCGACCTTAGCGGCAGCTACGAGCAGTACTTC.

The chain's CDR3 is CASRGQARIEKLFF. The CDR3 DNA reads as TGTGCCAGCAGGGGACAGGCGCGAATTGAAAAACTGTTTTTT. This chain joins TRBV2 and TRBJ1-4; the match to TRBD1 covers 8 bases. J was trimmed by 7 bases and V by 6 bases; bases with no gene match: 7. Germline CDR1 reads SNHLY; CDR2 reads FYNNEI. The CDR3 runs 14 residues.

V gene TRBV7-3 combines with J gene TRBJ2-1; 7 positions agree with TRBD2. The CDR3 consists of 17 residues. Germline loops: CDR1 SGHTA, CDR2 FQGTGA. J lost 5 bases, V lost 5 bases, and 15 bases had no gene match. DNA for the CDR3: TGTGCCAGCAGCCCCTATATTATAGCGGGCGCGCACAATGAGCAGTTCTTC. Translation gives CASSPYIIAGAHNEQFF.

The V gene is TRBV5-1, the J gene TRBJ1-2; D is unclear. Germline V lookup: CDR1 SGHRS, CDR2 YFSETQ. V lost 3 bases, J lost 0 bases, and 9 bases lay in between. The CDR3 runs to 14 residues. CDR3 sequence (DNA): TGCGCCAGCAGCTCAGAGTTAACTAACTATGGCTACACCTTC. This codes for CASSSELTNYGYTF.

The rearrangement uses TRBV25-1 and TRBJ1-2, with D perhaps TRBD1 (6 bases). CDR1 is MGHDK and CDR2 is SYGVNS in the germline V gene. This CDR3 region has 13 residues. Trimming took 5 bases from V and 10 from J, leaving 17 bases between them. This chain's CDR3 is CASSRGLGGAYTF. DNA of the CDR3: TGTGCCAGCAGTCGGGGGCTTGGGGGGGCCTACACCTTC.

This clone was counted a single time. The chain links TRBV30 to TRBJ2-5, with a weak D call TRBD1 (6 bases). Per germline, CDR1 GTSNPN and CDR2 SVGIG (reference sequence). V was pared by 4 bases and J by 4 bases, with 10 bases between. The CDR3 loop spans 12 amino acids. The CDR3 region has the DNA TGTGCCTGGACTGGGGGCGGAGAGACCCAGTACTTC. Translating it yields CAWTGGGETQYF.

CDR3 sequence reads: CASNPGQGSGETQYF. CDR3 nucleotide sequence: TGTGCCAGCAATCCGGGACAGGGGAGCGGGGAGACCCAGTACTTC. The chain joins TRBV18 to TRBJ2-5; 10 positions agree with TRBD1. The CDR3 consists of 15 residues. In germline, CDR1 is KGHSH, CDR2 LQKENI. Germline trimming cut 8 bases from V and 5 bases from J; bases unmatched to any gene: 11.

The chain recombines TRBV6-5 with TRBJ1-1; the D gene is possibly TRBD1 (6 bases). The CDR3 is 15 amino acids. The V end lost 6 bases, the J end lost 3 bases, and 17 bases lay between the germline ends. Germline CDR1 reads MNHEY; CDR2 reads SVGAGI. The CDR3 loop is CASSPLDRIDTEAFF. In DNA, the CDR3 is TGTGCCAGCAGCCCCCTTGACAGGATTGACACTGAAGCTTTCTTT.

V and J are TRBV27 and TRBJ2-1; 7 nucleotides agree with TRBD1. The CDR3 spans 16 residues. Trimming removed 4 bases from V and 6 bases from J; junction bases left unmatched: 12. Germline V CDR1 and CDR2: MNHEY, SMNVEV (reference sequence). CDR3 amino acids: CASSSRGNTFSNEQFF. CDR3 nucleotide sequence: TGTGCCAGCAGTTCCAGGGGGAATACATTTTCCAATGAGCAGTTCTTC.

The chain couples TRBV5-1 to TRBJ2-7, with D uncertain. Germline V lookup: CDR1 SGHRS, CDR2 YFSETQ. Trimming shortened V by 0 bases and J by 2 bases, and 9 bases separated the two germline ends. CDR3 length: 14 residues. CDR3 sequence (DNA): TGCGCCAGCAGCTTGGCTCTGGGAACCTACGAGCAGTACTTC. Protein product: CASSLALGTYEQYF.

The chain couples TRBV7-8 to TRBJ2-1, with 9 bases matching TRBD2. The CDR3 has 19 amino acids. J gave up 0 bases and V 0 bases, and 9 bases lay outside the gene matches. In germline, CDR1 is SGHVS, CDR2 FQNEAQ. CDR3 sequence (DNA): TGTGCCAGCAGCTTAGCGCGGCTAGCGGGAATAAGCTCCTACAATGAGCAGTTCTTC. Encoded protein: CASSLARLAGISSYNEQFF.

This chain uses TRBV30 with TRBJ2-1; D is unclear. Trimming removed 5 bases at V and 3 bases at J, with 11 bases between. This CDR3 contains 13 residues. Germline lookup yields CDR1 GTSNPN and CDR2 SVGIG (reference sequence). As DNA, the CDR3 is TGTGCCTGGGACTTCCACTTCTACAATGAGCAGTTCTTC. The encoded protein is CAWDFHFYNEQFF.

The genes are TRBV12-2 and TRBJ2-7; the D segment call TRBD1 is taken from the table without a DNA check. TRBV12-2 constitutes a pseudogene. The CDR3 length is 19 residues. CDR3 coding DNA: TGTGCAAGTCGCCCTCGGGGGACAGGGCGAACATTTACTCCCTACGAGCAGTACTTC. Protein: CASRPRGTGRTFTPYEQYF.